This is a list of T cell receptor beta chains from one sample in a study of cytomegalovirus exposure and HLA in healthy donors. TCRdb's copy holds only in-frame clones and misses some; the assay was immunoSEQ multiplex PCR. This sample has 150,000 to 200,000 clones; around 68% occur once, and the top ten carry less than 1.5%. Sequenced sample: PBMCs. Receptors were obtained from a man over 45 in good health and CMV-seronegative. The CDR3 runs from the conserved cysteine through the conserved F or W. D genes are given only for firm matches. Size tells how often a clone was seen (once, few, many) or the class of an expanded clone, and some rows leave it out.

>TRBJ1-5|TRBV27|-|TRBD1
TGTGCCAGCAGTTTATCGGGACAGGGGTTCCAGCCCCAGCATTTT
CASSLSGQGFQPQHF
>TRBJ2-2|TRBV6-1|-|-
TGTGCCAGCAGGGGACAACGCAACACCGGGGAGCTGTTTTTT
CASRGQRNTGELFF
>TRBJ2-2|TRBV19|-|TRBD1
TGTGCCAGTAGTAGTCGCAGGGGGTTCGCGAACACCGGGGAGCTGTTTTTT
CASSSRRGFANTGELFF
>TRBJ2-1|TRBV5-1|few|TRBD1
TGCGCCAGCCACACAGGGGGAGGAGGCTCCTACAATGAGCAGTTCTTC
CASHTGGGGSYNEQFF
>TRBJ2-4|TRBV9|-|TRBD2
TGTGCCAGCAGCGTAGGGGTAGCGGGGGCCTGGAGCATTCAGTACTTC
CASSVGVAGAWSIQYF
>TRBJ2-2|TRBV19|-|-
TGTGCCAGTAGTATGTGGGAGAGTAACACCGGGGAGCTGTTTTTT
CASSMWESNTGELFF
>TRBJ1-1|TRBV12-5|-|TRBD1
TGTGCTAGTGGTCCCCAAATTCCGGGACAGGGGGCGCTTGTCACTGAAGCTTTCTTT
CASGPQIPGQGALVTEAFF
>TRBJ2-1|TRBV4-3|-|-
TGCGCCAGCAGCCGCCGACCGGGTGATGAGCAGTTCTTC
CASSRRPGDEQFF
>TRBJ1-4|TRBV4-1|-|-
TGCGCCAGCAGCCAAGATTCCGGACAGCTTAATGAAAAACTGTTTTTT
CASSQDSGQLNEKLFF
>TRBJ2-2|TRBV15|-|-
TGTGCCACCAGCAGAGAAATCCCTGTAAACACCGGGGAGCTGTTTTTT
CATSREIPVNTGELFF
>TRBJ1-3|TRBV5-4|-|-
TGTGCCAGCAGCCGTGACACCATCTCTGGAAACACCATATATTTT
CASSRDTISGNTIYF
>TRBJ2-1|TRBV6-5|-|TRBD2
TGTGCCAGCAAACTAGCGGGGCGGTACAATGAGCAGTTCTTC
CASKLAGRYNEQFF
>TRBJ2-7|TRBV4-1|-|TRBD2
TGCGCCAGCAGTCCTGGCGGGAGGGAGCAGTACTTC
CASSPGGREQYF
>TRBJ1-6|TRBV7-9|-|TRBD1
TGTGCCAGCAGTCAGACAGGGCCTTCACCCCTCCACTTT
CASSQTGPSPLHF
>TRBJ2-3|TRBV7-8|-|-
TGTGCCAGCAGCTTAGATGGGACTAGCACAGATACGCAGTATTTT
CASSLDGTSTDTQYF
>TRBJ1-6|TRBV11-1|-|-
TGTGCCAGCAGCCCGGGGGACTCCCCCTATAATTCACCCCTCCACTTT
CASSPGDSPYNSPLHF
>TRBJ2-1|TRBV4-3|-|-
TGCGCCAGCAGCCAAGAACAGGTATACAATGAGCAGTTCTTC
CASSQEQVYNEQFF
>TRBJ2-2|TRBV5-5|-|-
TGTGCCAGCAGCCCGCGAAACACCGGGGAGCTGTTTTTT
CASSPRNTGELFF
>TRBJ1-1|TRBV25-1|-|-
TGTGCCAGCAGAAAAACAGGGTTCACAGGTTTGAACACTGAAGCTTTCTTT
CASRKTGFTGLNTEAFF
>TRBJ2-7|TRBV5-4|-|TRBD2
TGTGCCAGCAGCTTAGGGACGGGAGGGGGCGAGCAGTACTTC
CASSLGTGGGEQYF
>TRBJ1-1|TRBV19|-|-
TGTGCCAGTAGTATGAATCTCGGGGGCACTGAAGCTTTCTTT
CASSMNLGGTEAFF
>TRBJ1-5|TRBV19|-|-
TGTGCCAGTAGCAACAGGGATAGAGGACCGTCATCAGCCCAGCATTTT
CASSNRDRGPSSAQHF
>TRBJ2-1|TRBV5-1|-|TRBD2
TGCGCCAGCAGCTTACGCGCGGGGGTCTCCTACAATGAGCAGTTCTTC
CASSLRAGVSYNEQFF
>TRBJ2-5|TRBV23-1|-|-
TGCGCCAGCAGTCGCGGGGGCGGGGAGACCCAGTACTTC
CASSRGGGETQYF
>TRBJ2-7|TRBV18|-|TRBD2
TGTGCCAGCTCACCAGGCGGGGGTTACGAGCAGTACTTC
CASSPGGGYEQYF
>TRBJ1-1|TRBV7-3|-|-
TGTGCCAGCAGCCCGCAGGTTTCGGGGACTGAAGCTTTCTTT
CASSPQVSGTEAFF
>TRBJ1-3|TRBV27|once|-
TGTGCCAGCAGCCTTCGACCTCTAGGGGCCGGAACAAGAAACACCATATATTTT
CASSLRPLGAGTRNTIYF
>TRBJ1-1|TRBV29-1|once|-
TGCAGCGTTGTGGTCAATAGGGGCACTGAAGCTTTCTTT
CSVVVNRGTEAFF
>TRBJ1-5|TRBV5-8|few|-
TGTGCCAGCAGTCTTTGGCAGTCTAGTCAGCCCCAGCATTTT
CASSLWQSSQPQHF
>TRBJ2-7|TRBV5-1|-|TRBD2
TGCGCCAGCAAAATGGCGGGGGAGACCTACGAGCAGTACTTC
CASKMAGETYEQYF
>TRBJ1-1|TRBV10-2|-|-
TGCGCCAGCAGTGAGATACGGGTGAACACTGAAGCTTTCTTT
CASSEIRVNTEAFF
>TRBJ1-2|TRBV7-2|once|TRBD1
TGTGCCAGCAGCCCTAGACAGGGGAACTATGGCTACACCTTC
CASSPRQGNYGYTF
>TRBJ2-7|TRBV4-1|few|-
TGCGCCAGCAGCCAAGGTCTACTTTCCGGGTCGCCATACGAGCAGTACTTC
CASSQGLLSGSPYEQYF
>TRBJ1-3|TRBV6-5|-|-
TGTGCCAGCAGCCCTAGACAGGTCGGAAACACCATATATTTT
CASSPRQVGNTIYF
>TRBJ2-5|TRBV7-6|-|TRBD2
TGTGCCAGCAGCCAGGGACTAGCGGGGGGGCAAGAGACCCAGTACTTC
CASSQGLAGGQETQYF
>TRBJ1-5|TRBV2|-|TRBD1
TGTGCCAGCAGTGGACAGGGTTTGAGCAATCAGCCCCAGCATTTT
CASSGQGLSNQPQHF
>TRBJ1-2|TRBV6-1|-|-
TGTGCCAGCAGTGAAGCTTGGGGGGACTATGGCTACACCTTC
CASSEAWGDYGYTF
>TRBJ1-2|TRBV7-2|once|TRBD1
TGTGCCAGCAGCTTATTGAATCCCACAGGGGTCTATGGCTACACCTTC
CASSLLNPTGVYGYTF
>TRBJ1-1|TRBV5-1|-|TRBD1
TGCGCCAGCAGCTTGGGGGACAGGGAGAACACTGAAGCTTTCTTT
CASSLGDRENTEAFF
>TRBJ2-1|TRBV11-2|-|-
TGTGCCAGCAGCCCCCACGAGGGGGGGGCCTTATACAATGAGCAGTTCTTC
CASSPHEGGALYNEQFF
>TRBJ2-3|TRBV28|few|-
TGTGCCAGCAGTTTCATCCGCGGCACAGATACGCAGTATTTT
CASSFIRGTDTQYF
>TRBJ2-1|TRBV27|-|TRBD1
TGTGCCAGCAGTTTTAGGGGACAGGGCTTCAATGAGCAGTTCTTC
CASSFRGQGFNEQFF
>TRBJ2-7|TRBV5-8|-|-
TGTGCCAGCAGCTCTTTATTTGAGGGGGCCTACGAGCAGTACTTC
CASSSLFEGAYEQYF
>TRBJ1-6|TRBV28|-|-
TGTGCCAGCAGTTTGCGGGACCCTAATTCACCCCTCCACTTT
CASSLRDPNSPLHF
>TRBJ2-6|TRBV29-1|-|-
TGCAGCGTTGGGAGGCAGGCGAACTCTGGGGCCAACGTCCTGACTTTC
CSVGRQANSGANVLTF
>TRBJ2-3|TRBV28|-|TRBD1
TGTGCCAGCAGTCCCGACAGGGTCACAGATACGCAGTATTTT
CASSPDRVTDTQYF
>TRBJ1-1|TRBV2|-|-
TGTGCCAACCTATTCGACAGGAACACTGAAGCTTTCTTT
CANLFDRNTEAFF
>TRBJ2-7|TRBV5-1|-|TRBD1
TGCGCCAGCAGACAGGGGTCCTCTTACGAGCAGTACTTC
CASRQGSSYEQYF
>TRBJ1-1|TRBV6-5|-|TRBD1
TGTGCCAGCAGTTACGCCCAGGGGGGTTTCTACACTGAAGCTTTCTTT
CASSYAQGGFYTEAFF
>TRBJ1-1|TRBV2|-|TRBD1
TGTGCCAGCACCAGGGGACAGGGGGTTCCTATGAACACTGAAGCTTTCTTT
CASTRGQGVPMNTEAFF
>TRBJ2-5|TRBV4-1|-|-
TGCGCCAGCAGCCAAGATCCCAGGGGTCAAGAGACCCAGTACTTC
CASSQDPRGQETQYF
>TRBJ2-6|TRBV5-1|few|-
TGCGCCAGCAGAGTAGGAGATACTGGGGCCAACGTCCTGACTTTC
CASRVGDTGANVLTF
>TRBJ1-2|TRBV27|few|-
TGTGCCAGCAGTTTATTCGCAGGCTCGTATGGCTACACCTTC
CASSLFAGSYGYTF
>TRBJ1-6|TRBV5-1|-|-
TGCGCCAGCAGCTTGGAACTGCCGCTTAATTCACCCCTCCACTTT
CASSLELPLNSPLHF
>TRBJ2-3|TRBV7-3|-|TRBD2
TGTGCCAGCAGCCCCACTAGCGGGGGCGGAGATACGCAGTATTTT
CASSPTSGGGDTQYF
>TRBJ1-5|TRBV4-2|-|-
TGTGCCAGCAGCCAAGGGACAGCCTCCAATCAGCCCCAGCATTTT
CASSQGTASNQPQHF
>TRBJ1-5|TRBV7-8|few|-
TGTGCCAGCAGCGAAGACACAGCTTATAGCAATCAGCCCCAGCATTTT
CASSEDTAYSNQPQHF
>TRBJ1-4|TRBV5-6|few|-
TGTGCCAGCAGCTTAGTCACGGACTATAATGAAAAACTGTTTTTT
CASSLVTDYNEKLFF
>TRBJ1-1|TRBV18|once|TRBD1
TGTGCCAGCTCAGAACAAGCAATGACAGGGGCCAACACTGAAGCTTTCTTT
CASSEQAMTGANTEAFF
>TRBJ1-1|TRBV7-9|-|-
TGTTCCAGCTCCATTGACAGGAGTGAAGCTTTCTTT
CSSSIDRSEAFF